These 9 T cell receptor beta chains were all obtained from the same sample, sequenced in a study of CD8+ T cells in alopecia areata. Reverse transcribed after extraction, RNA yielded cDNA as the sequencing template. Profiling relied on immunoSEQ multiplex PCR, and the TCRdb table lists in-frame clones only, not all of them. The table lists 250,000 or so clones, with no singletons. Pooled cells of cutaneous lymph node origin were sorted on CD4, CD8alpha, NKG2D, NKG2ACE and other markers. The sequencing sample was made of CD4+ T cells sorted from a lymph node. Receptors originate from a C3H/HeJ mouse with alopecia areata. The MHC haplotype of this mouse line is H2-k.

Regarding this clone: Gene names are mouse gene names. The read falls 4 residues short of the CDR3 end, and the missing part is taken from the germline J gene. This chain links TRBV13-2 with TRBJ2-4; D gene uncertain. CDR1 and CDR2 from the germline V gene are NNHNN and SYGAGS (reference sequence). The CDR3 covers 14 residues. V was shortened by 0 bases and J by 0 bases, with 5 bases between the two germline ends. CDR3 sequence: CASGDATSQNTLYF. The CDR3 DNA, read in part, is TGTGCCAGCGGTGATGCGACTAGTCAAAAC.

Worth noting for this clone: Germline and genes here are mouse. Read sequence stops 4 residues before the CDR3 end, and the germline J gene provides the missing end. Other DNA sequences in the sample encode the same CDR3. This chain uses TRBV17 with TRBJ1-1; weak D call: TRBD1 (6 bases). Trimming stripped 2 bases from V and 0 bases from J, with 7 bases between. The CDR3 extends over 14 amino acids. The V gene's germline CDR1 is MNHDT and CDR2 YYDKIL. CDR3 protein: CASSRRQANTEVFF. The CDR3 bases that were read are TGTGCTAGCAGTAGAAGACAGGCAAACACA.

A note on this clone: Germline and genes: mouse. Coverage ceases 4 residues before the CDR3 finishes, and the germline J gene fills in the end. The rearrangement links TRBV14 to TRBJ2-3; 9 nucleotides match TRBD1. Germline CDR1 SGHDT, CDR2 FRDEAV. This CDR3 contains 15 residues. The CDR3: CVRDREVGGAETLYF. The covered CDR3 bases are TGTGTCCGGGACAGGGAAGTAGGAGGTGCAGAA. Variable domain in full (rest from reference TRBV14 and TRBJ2-3): EAGVTQSPRYAVLQEGQAVSFWCDPISGHDTLYWYQQPRDQGPQLLVYFRDEAVIDNSQLPSDRFSAVRPKGTNSTLKIQSAKQGDTATYLCVRDREVGGAETLYFGSGTRLTVL.

This clone was observed a few times. Genes and germline are mouse. Read sequence stops 4 residues before the CDR3 end, and the germline J gene provides the missing end. The V and J genes are TRBV31 and TRBJ2-3; a possible D gene is TRBD2 (5 bases). CDR1 GKSSPN and CDR2 SITVG come from the germline V gene. This CDR3 contains 12 residues. V was shortened by 5 bases and J by 3 bases, with 9 bases between the two germline ends. CDR3 protein: CAWARLAETLYF. CDR3 DNA, as far as it was read: TGTGCCTGGGCCCGACTGGCAGAA.

About this clone: Germline and genes: mouse. The observed sequence ends 4 residues before the CDR3 terminus, with the missing tail filled in from the germline J gene. The chain couples TRBV19 to TRBJ2-7; 8 bases are a match to TRBD2. CDR3 length: 16 residues. Trimming took 2 bases from V and 0 from J; bases not matched to a gene: 7. Germline-derived CDR1 and CDR2 are FNHDT and SITEND (reference sequence). The sequenced part of the CDR3 DNA is TGTGCCAGCAGTATTCCCCCTGGGGGGAACTCCTAT. Residues: CASSIPPGGNSY. The CDR3 in full is CASSIPPGGNSYEQYF.

A word on this clone: Here the gene names and germline are mouse. The CDR3 end falls 4 residues outside the read, so it is completed with the germline J gene. The chain recombines TRBV13-1 with TRBJ2-5, with a weak D call TRBD1 (6 bases). The V gene's germline CDR1 is NSHNY and CDR2 SYGAGN. The CDR3 sequence is 11 residues long. The covered CDR3 bases are TGTGCCAGCAGCAGGGGAGAC. This encodes CASSRGD. The CDR3 as a whole reads CASSRGDTQYF.

For this clone: The gene names given are mouse names. The read terminates 3 residues ahead of where the CDR3 ends, so the germline J gene completes it. The V and J genes are TRBV31 and TRBJ1-6; 8 bases line up with TRBD1. TRBJ1-6 is given ORF status, its function remaining uncertain. The CDR3 runs 15 residues. V gave up 4 bases and J gave up 2 bases; unmatched junction bases: 4. The germline V gene has CDR1 GKSSPN and CDR2 SITVG. This CDR3 reads CAWNQGAAYNSPLYF. The CDR3 DNA, read in part, is TGTGCCTGGAACCAGGGGGCGGCCTATAATTCGCCC.

To note about this clone: Here the gene names and germline are mouse. The sequenced fragment ends 4 residues before the CDR3 boundary, so the rest is inferred from the germline J gene. The rearrangement joins TRBV5 to TRBJ2-3; TRBD1 might be the D (6 bases). The CDR3 is 15 residues long. The germline CDR1 and CDR2 sequences are LGHNA and YNLKQL (reference sequence). The V and J ends lost 1 base and 4 bases respectively, with 12 bases between them. The CDR3 sequence: CASSQGPGTTETLYF. Incomplete CDR3 DNA: TGTGCCAGCAGCCAAGGACCTGGGACAACAGAA.

Worth noting for this clone: Genes here carry mouse names. The read ends 4 residues shy of where the CDR3 ends; the end is completed using the germline J gene. Other nucleotide sequences in the sample specify the same CDR3. The V call is TRBV1, the J call TRBJ1-1; 9 nucleotides match TRBD1. Germline-derived CDR1 and CDR2 are NSQYPW and LRSPGD (reference sequence). The CDR3 runs 14 residues. CDR3 amino acids: CTCSAGTGVAEVFF. The sequenced CDR3 bases are TGCACCTGCAGTGCAGGGACAGGGGTGGCA.